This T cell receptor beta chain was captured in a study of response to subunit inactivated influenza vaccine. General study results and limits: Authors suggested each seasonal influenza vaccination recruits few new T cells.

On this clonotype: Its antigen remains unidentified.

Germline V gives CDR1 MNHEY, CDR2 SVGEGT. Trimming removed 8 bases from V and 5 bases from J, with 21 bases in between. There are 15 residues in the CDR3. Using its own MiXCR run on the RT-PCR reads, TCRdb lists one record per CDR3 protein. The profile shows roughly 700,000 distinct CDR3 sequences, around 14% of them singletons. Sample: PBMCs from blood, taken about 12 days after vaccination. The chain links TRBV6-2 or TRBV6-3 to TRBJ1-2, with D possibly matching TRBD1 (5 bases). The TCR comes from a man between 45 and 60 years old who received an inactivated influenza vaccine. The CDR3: CASGLRDLPGYGYTF. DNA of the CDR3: TGTGCCAGCGGCCTCCGGGACCTGCCAGGGTATGGCTACACCTTC.